Many counts were recorded for the clone carrying this T cell receptor beta chain. Sequencing ends 3 residues short of the CDR3 end; the germline J gene provides the rest. Germline CDR1 reads LNHDA; CDR2 reads SQIVND (reference sequence). The CDR3 length is 18 residues. Trimming took 4 bases from V and 0 from J, leaving 19 bases between them. The data were taken from a study of T cell clonality in common variable immunodeficiency. The protocol was immunoSEQ multiplex PCR, while the TCRdb copy is restricted to in-frame clones and leaves out a portion. The sample contains tens of thousands of clones, none of them singletons.

The receptor's source is a person aged 18-69 years in good health. This chain joins TRBV19 and TRBJ1-5; tentatively, D is TRBD1 (5 bases). The sequenced sample consisted of peripheral blood mononuclear cells. Incomplete CDR3 DNA: TGTGCCAGTAGTACCCAGGGCAGTACCAAGGATAGCAATCAGCCC. It yields the protein CASSTQGSTKDSNQP. In full, the CDR3 reads CASSTQGSTKDSNQPQHF.